Shown below are 26 T cell receptor beta chains from a single sample sequenced in a study of blood T cell repertoires in COVID-19. Repertoires were generated with immunoSEQ multiplex PCR, while TCRdb's copy carries only in-frame clones and drops some. There are under 250,000 clones in the sample; around 88% occur only once, and around 6.5% lies in the top ten. The source material was peripheral blood. The receptors were gathered from a young woman with COVID-19, enrolled during active disease.

The genes are TRBV20-1 and TRBJ2-3; 11 nucleotides line up with TRBD2. CDR3 size: 15 residues. Germline lookup yields CDR1 DFQATT and CDR2 SNEGSKA (reference sequence). The J segment lost 5 bases and the V segment lost 3 bases, leaving 7 bases of the junction unmatched. The DNA of the CDR3 is TGCAGTGCTAGTATAGCGGGAGGGCGGAGAGATACGCAGTATTTT. Protein sequence: CSASIAGGRRDTQYF.

The chain has TRBV12-5 and TRBJ2-1, with 11 bases matching TRBD2. J lost 8 bases, V lost 1 base, and 4 bases had no gene match. Germline V gene lookup returns CDR1 LGHNT and CDR2 FRNRAP. CDR3 length: 15 amino acids. CDR3 DNA: TGTGCTAGTGGTTTGGCTAGCGGGGGGATCGATGAGCAGTTCTTC. This encodes CASGLASGGIDEQFF.

The chain uses TRBV3-1 (or the pseudogene TRBV3-2) and TRBJ2-2, with 11 bases lining up with TRBD1. The CDR3 is made up of 15 amino acids. Looked up from germline, CDR1 is LGHDT and CDR2 is YNNKEL (reference sequence). V was pared by 4 bases and J by 4 bases, with 2 bases of the junction left unmatched. CDR3 sequence reads: CASSRGQGVTGELFF. The CDR3 region has the DNA TGTGCCAGCAGCCGGGGACAGGGGGTCACCGGGGAGCTGTTTTTT.

The V call is TRBV9, the J call TRBJ2-3; possibly TRBD1 for D (6 bases). The CDR3 has 14 residues. V lost 1 base and J lost 3, with 9 bases in between. Germline V gives CDR1 SGDLS, CDR2 YYNGEE. The DNA for the CDR3 is TGTGCCAGCAGCGTACAGGGGAGAACAGATACGCAGTATTTT. This encodes CASSVQGRTDTQYF. The full variable domain, its missing parts supplied by reference TRBV9 and TRBJ2-3, is DSGVTQTPKHLITATGQRVTLRCSPRSGDLSVYWYQQSLDQGLQFLIQYYNGEERAKGNILERFSAQQFPDLHSELNLSSLELGDSALYFCASSVQGRTDTQYFGPGTRLTVL.

The rearrangement links TRBV6-2 or TRBV6-3 to TRBJ1-1; 9 bases fit TRBD1. This CDR3 has 14 residues. Looked up from germline, CDR1 is MNHEY and CDR2 is SVGEGT. V lost 5 bases, J lost 6 bases, and 7 bases stayed unmatched. In DNA, the CDR3 is TGTGCCAGCAGTGACAGGGGGATAAGGTCTGAAGCTTTCTTT. This sequence encodes CASSDRGIRSEAFF.

The gene calls are TRBV3-1 (or the pseudogene TRBV3-2) and TRBJ2-5, with TRBD2 matching over 7 bases. Germline assignment: CDR1 LGHDT and CDR2 YNNKEL (reference sequence). Trimming took 0 bases from V and 9 from J; bases not matched to a gene: 7. This CDR3 comprises 14 residues. CDR3 region: CASSQDRGVGAQYF. CDR3 in DNA: TGTGCCAGCAGCCAAGATCGGGGGGTCGGGGCCCAGTACTTC.

This chain joins TRBV24-1 and TRBJ1-5; D is unclear. The germline V gene has CDR1 KGHDR and CDR2 SFDVKD. V gave up 3 bases and J gave up 0 bases, with 20 bases separating them. The CDR3 sequence is 19 residues long. The CDR3 coding sequence is TGTGCCACCAGTGATCGTGGCAGGCCGATGTATAGTAGCAATCAGCCCCAGCATTTT. Amino acid sequence: CATSDRGRPMYSSNQPQHF.

The V and J genes are TRBV7-2 and TRBJ2-2; 8 bases are shared with TRBD2. CDR3 size: 17 residues. The trim removed 6 bases at V and 4 bases at J, leaving 13 bases unmatched. The germline CDR1 and CDR2 sequences are SGHTA and FQGNSA. CDR3 nucleotides: TGTGCCAGCAGGCGGTCGGGGGGGGCCCGCGGCACCGGGGAGCTGTTTTTT. It encodes CASRRSGGARGTGELFF. The entire variable domain, with the rest obtained from reference TRBV7-2 and TRBJ2-2, is as follows: GAGVSQSPSNKVTEKGKDVELRCDPISGHTALYWYRQSLGQGLEFLIYFQGNSAPDKSGLPSDRFSAERTGGSVSTLTIQRTQQEDSAVYLCASRRSGGARGTGELFFGEGSRLTVL.

This chain uses TRBV19 with TRBJ1-2; D is uncertain. Trimming took off 5 bases at V and 1 base at J, with 14 bases between the two ends. Germline values: CDR1 LNHDA, CDR2 SQIVND (reference sequence). The CDR3 covers 15 residues. The CDR3 DNA reads TGTGCCAGTAGTCCAAACACAGTACTTAACTATGGCTACACCTTC. Translation: CASSPNTVLNYGYTF. Full variable domain (outside the CDR3, taken from reference TRBV19 and TRBJ1-2): DGGITQSPKYLFRKEGQNVTLSCEQNLNHDAMYWYRQDPGQGLRLIYYSQIVNDFQKGDIAEGYSVSREKKESFPLTVTSAQKNPTAFYLCASSPNTVLNYGYTFGSGTRLTVV.

This rearrangement joins TRBV5-1 to TRBJ2-3; D may be TRBD1 (6 bases). The CDR3 is 15 amino acids. CDR1 and CDR2 from the germline V gene are SGHRS and YFSETQ. V was trimmed by 0 bases and J by 4 bases, leaving 12 bases between them. CDR3 region: CASSLATGSPDTQYF. DNA of the CDR3: TGCGCCAGCAGCTTGGCAACAGGGAGCCCAGATACGCAGTATTTT.

The gene calls are TRBV10-3 and TRBJ1-2, with 9 bases fitting TRBD1. This CDR3 has 15 residues. V shed 9 bases, J shed 5 bases, and the junction held 13 bases outside the gene matches. The germline gives CDR1 ENHRY, CDR2 SYGVKD. The CDR3 nucleotides are TGTGCCATTAATCATGGAACAGGGGGCAGGTATGGCTACACCTTC. Protein product: CAINHGTGGRYGYTF.

This clone was found once. The chain has TRBV5-1 and TRBJ2-5; 10 bases match TRBD1. CDR3 length: 16 residues. V lost 4 bases, J lost 4 bases, and 10 bases stayed unmatched. Germline V CDR1 and CDR2: SGHRS, YFSETQ. The CDR3: CASSPMTGGLGETQYF. The CDR3 region has the DNA TGCGCCAGCAGCCCGATGACAGGGGGCTTAGGAGAGACCCAGTACTTC.

The rearrangement links TRBV29-1 to TRBJ2-3; 9 bases align to TRBD2. V trimming: 2 bases; J trimming: 0 bases; junction bases outside the gene matches: 3. The CDR3 runs 15 residues. The germline V gene encodes CDR1 SQVTM and CDR2 ANQGSEA. The chain's CDR3 is CSVEILAGSTDTQYF. CDR3 DNA sequence: TGCAGCGTTGAAATTCTAGCGGGGAGCACAGATACGCAGTATTTT.

The V and J genes are TRBV6-5 and TRBJ2-7, with TRBD2 matching over 9 bases. The germline gives CDR1 MNHEY, CDR2 SVGAGI. This CDR3 spans 15 amino acids. Trimming at V came to 0 bases and at J to 1 base, leaving 1 base not matched to a gene. CDR3 loop: CASSYSAGGSYEQYV. The CDR3 coding sequence is TGTGCCAGCAGTTACTCGGCGGGGGGGTCCTACGAGCAGTACGTC.

The rearrangement joins TRBV5-1 to TRBJ2-7, with D perhaps TRBD2 (6 bases). Trimming stripped 4 bases from V and 3 bases from J, with 14 bases between. The germline gives CDR1 SGHRS, CDR2 YFSETQ. The CDR3 runs to 14 residues. In nucleotides, the CDR3 is TGCGCCAGCAGCCTCACTAGCAAATTCTACGAGCAGTACTTC. It specifies CASSLTSKFYEQYF.

The CDR3 loop reads CASGPLGQGRETQYF. Here the CDR3 DNA reads TGCGCCAGCGGCCCGCTAGGGCAGGGCCGAGAGACCCAGTACTTC. The rearrangement uses TRBV4-3 and TRBJ2-5; possible D gene TRBD1, 5 bases. CDR1 LGHNA and CDR2 YSLEER come from the germline V gene. The CDR3 contains 15 residues. The germline V and J ends were trimmed by 8 bases and 4 bases, with 20 bases remaining between them.

The chain uses TRBV10-3 and TRBJ1-4; 7 bases are a match to TRBD1. The CDR3 loop spans 13 amino acids. The V gene's germline CDR1 is ENHRY and CDR2 SYGVKD. The V and J ends lost 10 bases and 5 bases, in that order; junction bases with no gene match: 7. The CDR3 bases are TGTGCCACCCAAAGGGGGCTGAATGAAAAACTGTTTTTT. Translation: CATQRGLNEKLFF.

V is TRBV5-1 and J is TRBJ2-1; 8 bases align to TRBD1. The V segment lost 4 bases and the J segment 12 bases; nucleotides outside the gene matches: 33. CDR1 and CDR2 from the germline V gene are SGHRS and YFSETQ. This CDR3 has 21 amino acids. CDR3 DNA: TGCGCCAGCAGCCACACTGCGCCGGGACAGGAAAAACCACCCCCAAGTGGAGGGCAGTTCTTC. It encodes CASSHTAPGQEKPPPSGGQFF.

This clone showed up just a few times. This chain links TRBV7-9 with TRBJ1-3, with 9 bases lining up with TRBD1. CDR1 SEHNR and CDR2 FQNEAQ come from the germline V gene (reference sequence). This CDR3 spans 14 amino acids. V was clipped by 3 bases and J by 3 bases; unmatched bases: 0. In DNA form, the CDR3 reads TGTGCCAGCAGCTTGGGACAGGGTGGAAACACCATATATTTT. Translation gives CASSLGQGGNTIYF.

J is TRBJ2-1 and V is TRBV5-1; 10 bases fit TRBD2. V shed 0 bases, J shed 9 bases, and the junction held 6 bases outside the gene matches. The CDR3 loop spans 15 amino acids. Germline V lookup: CDR1 SGHRS, CDR2 YFSETQ. As DNA, the CDR3 is TGCGCCAGCAGCTTGGATGGTAGCGGGGGGTTTGAGCAGTTCTTC. Encoded protein: CASSLDGSGGFEQFF.

This clone showed up just once. The chain joins TRBV7-9 to TRBJ2-1; D is uncertain. V was pared by 4 bases and J by 5 bases, with 12 bases between. This CDR3 region has 14 residues. Germline V gives CDR1 SEHNR, CDR2 FQNEAQ (reference sequence). The CDR3 nucleotides read TGTGCCAGCAGCTCCCCGGCGGAAGACAATGAGCAGTTCTTC. Its protein is CASSSPAEDNEQFF.

The chain uses TRBV20-1 and TRBJ1-2; D is uncertain. The CDR3 has 11 residues. Trimming pared 0 bases from V and 13 bases from J, leaving 12 bases between. Germline CDR1 DFQATT, CDR2 SNEGSKA (reference sequence). Written as DNA, the CDR3 is TGCAGTGCTAGAGAAGGAGAAATTGTCACCTTC. Translation gives CSAREGEIVTF.

This rearrangement joins TRBV5-1 to TRBJ2-5; D gene uncertain. CDR3 length equals 13 residues. Trimming removed 0 bases from V and 3 bases from J, with 6 bases in between. Germline assignment: CDR1 SGHRS and CDR2 YFSETQ. CDR3 in amino acids: CASSLGREETQYF. DNA of the CDR3: TGCGCCAGCAGCTTGGGTAGAGAAGAGACCCAGTACTTC.

The chain has TRBV7-2 and TRBJ1-2; D might be TRBD1 (5 bases). The germline V gene encodes CDR1 SGHTA and CDR2 FQGNSA. CDR3 length equals 15 residues. Trimming pared 0 bases from V and 1 base from J, leaving 9 bases between. Written as DNA, the CDR3 is TGTGCCAGCAGCTTAGCGATCGACAGTAACTATGGCTACACCTTC. It specifies CASSLAIDSNYGYTF. The variable domain in full, with the rest retrieved from reference TRBV7-2 and TRBJ1-2, is GAGVSQSPSNKVTEKGKDVELRCDPISGHTALYWYRQSLGQGLEFLIYFQGNSAPDKSGLPSDRFSAERTGGSVSTLTIQRTQQEDSAVYLCASSLAIDSNYGYTFGSGTRLTVV.

CDR3 amino acids: CASSYAPGGNSPLHF. CDR3 coding DNA: TGTGCCAGCAGTTACGCCCCGGGGGGTAATTCACCCCTCCACTTT. The chain uses TRBV6-6 and TRBJ1-6, with D perhaps TRBD1 (5 bases). This CDR3 region has 15 residues. V lost 2 bases to trimming and J lost 6 bases, with 11 bases between them. Germline V gene lookup returns CDR1 MNHNY and CDR2 SVGAGI (reference sequence).

The genes are TRBV28 and TRBJ2-1; D is possibly TRBD2 (7 bases). V gave up 5 bases and J gave up 5 bases, with 16 bases separating them. The germline V gene has CDR1 MDHEN and CDR2 SYDVKM. This CDR3 spans 15 amino acids. DNA for the CDR3: TGTGCCAGCAGTAGATTACGGGGGGCCAACAATGAGCAGTTCTTC. Its protein product is CASSRLRGANNEQFF.